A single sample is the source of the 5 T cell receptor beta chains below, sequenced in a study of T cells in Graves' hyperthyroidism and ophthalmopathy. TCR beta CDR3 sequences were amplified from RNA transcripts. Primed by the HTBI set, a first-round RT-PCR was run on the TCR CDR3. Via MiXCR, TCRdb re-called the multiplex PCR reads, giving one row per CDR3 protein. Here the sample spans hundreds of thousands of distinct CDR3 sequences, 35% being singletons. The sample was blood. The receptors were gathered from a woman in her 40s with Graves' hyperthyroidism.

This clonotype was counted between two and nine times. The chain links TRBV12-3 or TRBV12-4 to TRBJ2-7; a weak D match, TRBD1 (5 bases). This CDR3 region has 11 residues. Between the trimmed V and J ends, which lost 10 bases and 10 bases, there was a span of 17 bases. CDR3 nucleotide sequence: TGTGCCACAGGCCGGGCGACAGAACAGTACTTC. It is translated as CATGRATEQYF.

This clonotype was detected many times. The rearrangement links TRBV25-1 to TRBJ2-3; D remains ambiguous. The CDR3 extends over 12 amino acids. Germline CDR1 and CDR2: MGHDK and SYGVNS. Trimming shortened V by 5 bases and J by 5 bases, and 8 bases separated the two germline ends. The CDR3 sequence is CASSPGVDTQYF. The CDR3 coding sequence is TGTGCCAGCAGTCCGGGCGTAGATACGCAGTATTTT.

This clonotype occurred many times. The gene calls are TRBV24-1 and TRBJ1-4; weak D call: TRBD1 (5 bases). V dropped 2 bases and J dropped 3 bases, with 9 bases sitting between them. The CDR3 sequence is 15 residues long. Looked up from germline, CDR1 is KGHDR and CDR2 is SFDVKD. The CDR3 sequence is CATSDSRDPNEKLFF. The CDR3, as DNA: TGTGCCACCAGTGATTCCAGGGACCCTAATGAAAAACTGTTTTTT.

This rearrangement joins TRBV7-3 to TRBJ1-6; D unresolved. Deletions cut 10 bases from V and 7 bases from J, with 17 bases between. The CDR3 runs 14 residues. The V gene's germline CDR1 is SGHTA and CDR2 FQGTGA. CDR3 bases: TGTGCCATCCAGAATAGGAAAGGAAATTCACCCCTCCACTTT. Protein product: CAIQNRKGNSPLHF.

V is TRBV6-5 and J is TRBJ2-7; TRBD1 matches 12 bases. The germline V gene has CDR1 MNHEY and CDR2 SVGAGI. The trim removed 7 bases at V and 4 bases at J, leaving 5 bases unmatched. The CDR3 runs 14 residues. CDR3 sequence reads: CASIRGQGAYEQYF. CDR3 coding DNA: TGTGCCAGCATCAGGGGACAGGGGGCGTACGAGCAGTACTTC.